Listed below are T cell receptor beta chains from one sample, sequenced in a study of shared clonotypes between healthy human individuals. The table came from immunoSEQ multiplex PCR; TCRdb's copy has only in-frame clones and leaves some out. The sample contains roughly 500,000 clones, around 74% of which appear only once. The sequenced sample consisted of PBMCs. The receptors here all came from a woman in her 40s in good health. Some clones in this sample may be carry-over from other donors' samples. Each CDR3 is given with its conserved first and last residue.

TRBV2 | CASSGQSAVQYF
TRBV28 | CASSLRGQPNTEAFF
TRBV15 | CATSTYRYTGELFF
TRBV18 | CASSPKLAATDTQYF
TRBV6-4 | CASSDSFGWNEQFF
TRBV18 | CASSPSSSTDTQYF
TRBV21-1 | CASSKGDRGRRPQHF
TRBV2 | CASSERFREGYTF
TRBV30 | CAWSVKGATDTQYF
TRBV27 | CASSKSIANTGELFF
TRBV11-1 | CASSLTHVDGYTF
TRBV7-6 | CASSPNGGRNEKLFF
TRBV27 | CASSLARYNEQFF
TRBV5-1 | CASSERTSTDTQYF
TRBV6-1 | CASRRSPNEKLFF
TRBV14 | CASSRANEQFF
TRBV30 | CAWTLRGYSYNEQFF
TRBV9 | CASSGELAGGPYEQYF
TRBV14 | CASSQGRHYSEAFF
TRBV11-2 | CASSSFSSNQPQHF
TRBV28 | CASSGPGRVLGYTF
TRBV21-1 | CASSKAGERVALSGSGYNEQFF
TRBV2 | CASTQMNTGELFF
TRBV18 | CASSLTGEETQYF
TRBV29-1 | CSVAVLGGTEAFF
TRBV28 | CASSLTGTYEQYF
TRBV7-3 | CASSPQAGYTDTQYF
TRBV7-8 | CASTSRSGRRANEQFF
TRBV5-1 | CASSLEGPDTGELFF
TRBV21-1 | CASSLLTGATHATTDTQYF
TRBV27 | CASSPQGWNSVNYGYTF
TRBV5-1 | CASSLAPENTEAFF
TRBV5-6 | CASSLTRGGGHDF
TRBV10-3 | CAISRQGDYGYTF
TRBV18 | CASSPRTSGNRNEQFF
TRBV9 | CASSVTGNSYEQYF
TRBV2 | CASREPGTTEAFF
TRBV4-3 | CASSQQQGVGYTF
TRBV19 | CASQPSHGRAAYNEQFF
TRBV7-3 | CASSLELAGYQFF
TRBV4-2 | CASSQDWLRQGSSLYF
TRBV7-2 | CASSPSPARYEQYF
TRBV18 | CASSSDGEGGYTF
TRBV6-6 | CASSYEGAGTEAFF
TRBV9 | CASSVPGVAGDEQFF
TRBV29-1 | CSVEQGRTEAFF
TRBV7-2 | CASTSEPGMREKLFF
TRBV4-2 | CASSQEPAETGIWETQYF
TRBV4-1 | CASSQRQGYSPLHF
TRBV7-3 | CASSPTPGHPLYF
TRBV30 | CAWSVDSNYGYTF
TRBV29-1 | CSVSWAGLGEQYF
TRBV6-6 | CASSYQGASYEQYF